This T cell receptor (beta chain) was observed in a study of CD8 T cells in ankylosing spondylitis. Germline V gene sequence: CDR1 SGHTA, CDR2 FQGNSA. Losses at the gene ends were 0 bases for V and 4 bases for J; bases not matched to a gene: 2. This CDR3 is built from 15 residues. TCRdb independently ran MiXCR on the 5' RACE reads; one entry per CDR3 protein. The sample has about 220,000 distinct CDR3 sequences, approximately 10% seen once; the top ten hold about 19%. The receptor's source is a male donor with ankylosing spondylitis or in good health (not recorded which). The rearrangement uses TRBV7-2 and TRBJ2-7; 11 bases agree with TRBD2. The sequenced sample was blood, either unsorted or a sorted T cell fraction (not recorded which). CDR3 sequence (DNA): TGTGCCAGCAGCTTAGCGGGACTAGCGGATTACGAGCAGTACTTC. Its protein is CASSLAGLADYEQYF.